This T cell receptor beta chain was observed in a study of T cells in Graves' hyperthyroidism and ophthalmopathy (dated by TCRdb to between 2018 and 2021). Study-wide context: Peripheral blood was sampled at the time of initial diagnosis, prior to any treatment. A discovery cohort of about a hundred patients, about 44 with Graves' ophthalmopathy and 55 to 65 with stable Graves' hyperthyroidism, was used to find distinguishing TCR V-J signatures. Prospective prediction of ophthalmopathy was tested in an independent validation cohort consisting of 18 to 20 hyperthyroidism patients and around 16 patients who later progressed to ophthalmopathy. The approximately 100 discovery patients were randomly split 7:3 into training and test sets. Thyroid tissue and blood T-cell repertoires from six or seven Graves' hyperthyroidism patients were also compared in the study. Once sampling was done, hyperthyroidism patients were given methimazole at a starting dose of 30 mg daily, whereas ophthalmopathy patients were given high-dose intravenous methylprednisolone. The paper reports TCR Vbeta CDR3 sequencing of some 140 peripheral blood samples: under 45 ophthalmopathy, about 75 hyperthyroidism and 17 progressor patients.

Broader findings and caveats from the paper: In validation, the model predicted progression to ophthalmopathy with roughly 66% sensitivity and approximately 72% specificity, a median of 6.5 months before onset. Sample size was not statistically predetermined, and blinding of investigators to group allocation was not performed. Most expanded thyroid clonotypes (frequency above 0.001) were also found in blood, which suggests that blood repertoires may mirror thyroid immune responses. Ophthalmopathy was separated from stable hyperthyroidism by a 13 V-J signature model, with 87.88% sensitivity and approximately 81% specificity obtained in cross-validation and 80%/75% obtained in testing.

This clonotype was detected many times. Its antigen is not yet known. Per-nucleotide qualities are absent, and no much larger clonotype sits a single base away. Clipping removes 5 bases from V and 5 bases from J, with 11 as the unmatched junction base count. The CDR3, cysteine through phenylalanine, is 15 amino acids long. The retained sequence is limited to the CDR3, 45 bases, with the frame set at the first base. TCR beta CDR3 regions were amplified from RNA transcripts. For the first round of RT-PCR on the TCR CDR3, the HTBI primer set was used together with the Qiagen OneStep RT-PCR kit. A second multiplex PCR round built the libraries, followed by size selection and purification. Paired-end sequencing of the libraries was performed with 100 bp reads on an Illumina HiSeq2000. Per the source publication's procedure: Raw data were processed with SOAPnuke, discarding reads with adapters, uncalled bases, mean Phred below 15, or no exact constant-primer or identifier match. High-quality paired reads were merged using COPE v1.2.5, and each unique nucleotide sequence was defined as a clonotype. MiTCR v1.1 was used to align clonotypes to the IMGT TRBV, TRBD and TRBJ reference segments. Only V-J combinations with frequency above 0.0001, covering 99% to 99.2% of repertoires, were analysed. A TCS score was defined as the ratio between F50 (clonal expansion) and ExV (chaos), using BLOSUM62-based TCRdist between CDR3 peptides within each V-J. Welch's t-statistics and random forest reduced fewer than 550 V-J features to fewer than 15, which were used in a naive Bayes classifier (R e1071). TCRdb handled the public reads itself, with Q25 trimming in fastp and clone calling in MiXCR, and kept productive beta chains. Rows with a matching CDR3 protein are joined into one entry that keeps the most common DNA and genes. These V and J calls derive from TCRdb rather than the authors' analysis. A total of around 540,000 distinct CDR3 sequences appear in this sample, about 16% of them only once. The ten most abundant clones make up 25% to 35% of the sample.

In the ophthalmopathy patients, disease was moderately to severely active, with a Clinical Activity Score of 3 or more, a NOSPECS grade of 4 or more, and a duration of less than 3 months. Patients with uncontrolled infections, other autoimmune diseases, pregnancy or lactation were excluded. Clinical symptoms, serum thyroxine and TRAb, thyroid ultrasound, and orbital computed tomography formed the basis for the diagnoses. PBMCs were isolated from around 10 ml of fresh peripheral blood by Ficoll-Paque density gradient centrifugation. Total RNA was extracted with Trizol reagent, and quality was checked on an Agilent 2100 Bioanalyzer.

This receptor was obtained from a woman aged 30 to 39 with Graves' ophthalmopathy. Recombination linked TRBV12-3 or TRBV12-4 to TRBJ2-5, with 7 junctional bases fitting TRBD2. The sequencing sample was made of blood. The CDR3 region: CASSPNSGGEETQYF. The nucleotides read TGTGCCAGCAGTCCCAATTCGGGGGGTGAGGAGACCCAGTACTTC.